The source of this T cell receptor (beta chain) is a study of blood T cell repertoires in COVID-19. Study in general: Nucleic acid was either cDNA or gDNA, and it came from T cells, B-cell-depleted T cells, or PBMCs.

Generated by immunoSEQ multiplex PCR, the TCRdb table keeps only in-frame clones and is missing some. The table includes around 100,000 clones, 69% detected once. There are a few counts of this clone. CDR1 and CDR2 (germline): MNHEY, SVGEGT. V gave up 5 bases and J gave up 4 bases, with 6 bases separating them. CDR3 length: 11 amino acids. This sequence originates from a man older than 75 with acute or convalescent COVID-19. Sample: peripheral blood. The chain joins TRBV6-2 or TRBV6-3 to TRBJ2-7; D call uncertain. The CDR3 bases are TGTGCCAGCAGTGTCCGGTACGAGCAGTACTTC. Translated, it gives CASSVRYEQYF.